This T cell receptor beta chain emerged from a study of regulatory T cells in long-lasting Graves disease. Time point in this sample: persistent/refractory GD, antithyroid drugs over 5 years with positive TRAb. PBMCs were the source of the RNA used for TCR sequencing. American Thyroid Association guidelines were used to diagnose Graves' disease. This clonotype was counted at least ten times. The CDR3 contains 13 residues. The germline V gene has CDR1 DFQATT and CDR2 SNEGSKA (reference sequence). Trimming cost V 6 bases and J 4 bases; bases outside gene matches: 3. Arm-PCR of CDR3 regions and iRepertoire HTBI primers were the basis on which TCR beta libraries were built. Using its own MiXCR run on the multiplex PCR reads, TCRdb lists one record per CDR3 protein. The sample shows 400,000 to 600,000 distinct CDR3 sequences, 20% to 25% of them seen only once.

The chain joins TRBV20-1 to TRBJ2-5; 12 nucleotides line up with TRBD2. The sequencing used peripheral blood mononuclear cells (PBMCs), collected when the disease was refractory, from a patient treated with antithyroid drugs. This receptor was identified in a female donor with Graves disease. The CDR3 spells CSARTSGAETQYF. The DNA for the CDR3 is TGCAGTGCCAGGACTAGCGGGGCAGAGACCCAGTACTTC.